Sequencing of this TCR beta chain was carried out in a study of blood T cell repertoires in COVID-19. Trimming removed 4 bases from V and 2 bases from J, with 14 bases in between. The CDR3 is 15 residues long. Per the germline V gene, CDR1 is SGHVS and CDR2 is FNYEAQ. The assay was immunoSEQ multiplex PCR, and TCRdb's table has in-frame clones only and misses some. The top ten hold less than 20% of the sample, which has hundreds of thousands of clones, just over 85% seen once. This TCR was sampled from a man aged 18 to 29 who had recovered from COVID-19. The chain links TRBV7-6 to TRBJ1-1; D is undetermined. The sequenced material came from PBMCs or T cells enriched from blood (not recorded which). CDR3 DNA: TGTGCCAGCAGCTCCAACGACGGGAAAAACACTGAAGCTTTCTTT. Its protein product is CASSSNDGKNTEAFF.